Shown below are 20 T cell receptor beta chains from a single sample sequenced in a study of radiotherapy plus CTLA-4 blockade in lung cancer. The table came from immunoSEQ multiplex PCR; TCRdb's copy has only in-frame clones and leaves some out. Of roughly 90,000 clones listed, around 72% are singletons. The starting material was peripheral blood, obtained from a patient treated with radiotherapy plus ipilimumab. The receptors derive from a human donor with non-small cell lung cancer that progressed on radiotherapy plus ipilimumab.

The V and J genes are TRBV10-3 and TRBJ2-2; no clear D. Germline assignment: CDR1 ENHRY and CDR2 SYGVKD. The CDR3 loop spans 15 amino acids. Trimming took off 3 bases at V and 4 bases at J, with 12 bases between the two ends. The CDR3 region has the DNA TGTGCCATCAGTGAAAGGGATATGTCCACCGGGGAGCTGTTTTTT. Translating gives CAISERDMSTGELFF.

The chain combines TRBV6-1 with TRBJ2-1; 9 nucleotides line up with TRBD2. The CDR3 totals 13 residues. J gave up 15 bases and V 5 bases, and 11 bases lay outside the gene matches. Looked up from germline, CDR1 is MNHNS and CDR2 is SASEGT. The CDR3 DNA sequence: TGTGCCAGCAGTTTGGGGGCTAGCGGGATTCGGTTCTTC. Protein: CASSLGASGIRFF.

This chain links TRBV18 with TRBJ2-1; D is possibly TRBD2 (5 bases). Looked up from germline, CDR1 is KGHSH and CDR2 is LQKENI. V lost 2 bases and J 8 bases, leaving 10 bases between the germline ends. The CDR3 has 13 residues. CDR3 protein: CASSPTRDHEQFF. DNA for the CDR3: TGTGCCAGCTCACCAACACGGGATCATGAGCAGTTCTTC.

This clone occurred many times. V and J are TRBV4-1 and TRBJ2-1, with D possibly matching TRBD1 (5 bases). The germline V and J ends were trimmed by 1 base and 2 bases, with 9 bases remaining between them. This CDR3 has 15 residues. Germline lookup yields CDR1 MGHRA and CDR2 YSYEKL. CDR3 amino acids: CASSQAGAAYNEQFF. The CDR3, as DNA: TGCGCCAGCAGCCAAGCTGGGGCAGCCTACAATGAGCAGTTCTTC.

The chain uses TRBV28 and TRBJ1-2, with 8 bases that match TRBD1. This CDR3 contains 15 residues. The V gene end was trimmed by 6 bases and the J gene end by 7 bases; junction bases not matched to a gene: 13. Germline values: CDR1 MDHEN, CDR2 SYDVKM. This CDR3 is CASSPGQGEYFGYTF. The CDR3 DNA follows: TGTGCCAGCAGCCCAGGACAGGGCGAGTATTTTGGCTACACCTTC.

The V gene is TRBV5-1, the J gene TRBJ1-6; 8 positions agree with TRBD1. In germline, CDR1 is SGHRS, CDR2 YFSETQ. V shed 0 bases, J shed 10 bases, and the junction held 9 bases outside the gene matches. This CDR3 comprises 16 residues. CDR3 in DNA: TGCGCCAGCAGCTTGGAGGGCTCAACAGGGGGGTCACCCCTCCACTTT. This sequence encodes CASSLEGSTGGSPLHF.

The chain combines TRBV4-2 with TRBJ2-2; perhaps D is TRBD1 or TRBD2 (6 bases each). V lost 0 bases and J lost 2, with 13 bases in between. This CDR3 spans 17 amino acids. The germline CDR1 and CDR2 sequences are LGHNA and YNFKEQ. In DNA form, the CDR3 reads TGTGCCAGCAGCCAAGATAGGGGGGACTTAAACACCGGGGAGCTGTTTTTT. Translation: CASSQDRGDLNTGELFF.

J is TRBJ2-5 and V is TRBV28; D unclear. Trimming removed 3 bases from V and 0 bases from J, with 14 bases in between. The length of the CDR3 is 16 residues. Germline loops: CDR1 MDHEN, CDR2 SYDVKM. The CDR3 DNA is TGTGCCAGCAGTTTCCCCTCCAGGACGTACCAAGAGACCCAGTACTTC. It specifies CASSFPSRTYQETQYF. The full variable domain, with the rest looked up from reference TRBV28 and TRBJ2-5, is DVKVTQSSRYLVKRTGEKVFLECVQDMDHENMFWYRQDPGLGLRLIYFSYDVKMKEKGDIPEGYSVSREKKERFSLILESASTNQTSMYLCASSFPSRTYQETQYFGPGTRLLVL.

V and J are TRBV28 and TRBJ2-1; 8 bases are a match to TRBD2. Germline-derived CDR1 and CDR2 are MDHEN and SYDVKM. Trimming cost V 6 bases and J 15 bases; bases outside gene matches: 10. CDR3 length: 12 amino acids. CDR3 nucleotides: TGTGCCAGCAGACCAAGCGGGAGAAGGCTGTTCTTC. Its protein product is CASRPSGRRLFF.

This clone was recorded once. The chain has TRBV21-1 and TRBJ1-4. TRBV21-1 is an annotated pseudogene. The CDR3 spans 17 residues. The CDR3 here is CASSKGEHIATNEKLFF. DNA for the CDR3: TGTGCCAGCAGCAAAGGAGAGCATATTGCAACTAATGAAAAACTGTTTTTT.

The chain employs TRBV28 and TRBJ2-2; D is possibly TRBD2 (5 bases). V lost 6 bases to trimming and J lost 7 bases, with 12 bases between them. CDR1 and CDR2 (germline): MDHEN, SYDVKM. This CDR3 spans 13 amino acids. CDR3 in amino acids: CASRRGSGGELFF. The CDR3 DNA reads TGTGCCAGCAGAAGAGGGTCAGGCGGGGAGCTGTTTTTT.

The gene calls are TRBV6-5 and TRBJ2-1; 7 bases line up with TRBD2. This CDR3 spans 11 amino acids. V lost 6 bases to trimming and J lost 9 bases; unmatched junction nucleotides: 2. CDR1 MNHEY and CDR2 SVGAGI come from the germline V gene. The CDR3 nucleotides read TGTGCCAGCAGGGGCGGGGGTGAGCAGTTCTTC. Amino acids: CASRGGGEQFF.

The chain couples TRBV19 to TRBJ1-2; 8 bases match TRBD1. Germline lookup yields CDR1 LNHDA and CDR2 SQIVND (reference sequence). The CDR3 totals 17 residues. The V gene end was trimmed by 5 bases and the J gene end by 4 bases; junction bases not matched to a gene: 15. The CDR3 spells CASSAGQGALRGYGYTF. The CDR3 nucleotides read TGTGCCAGTAGTGCCGGACAGGGAGCCCTCCGGGGCTATGGCTACACCTTC.

The gene calls are TRBV7-8 and TRBJ2-2, with 7 positions matching TRBD2. The V segment lost 4 bases and the J segment 5 bases; nucleotides outside the gene matches: 4. Per the germline V gene, CDR1 is SGHVS and CDR2 is FQNEAQ. The CDR3 runs 14 residues. In DNA form, the CDR3 reads TGTGCCAGCAGCTGGGGGGAGGGAACCGGGGAGCTGTTTTTT. Its translation: CASSWGEGTGELFF.

The chain combines TRBV14 with TRBJ1-1, with a tentative D call TRBD1 (6 bases). Trimming shortened V by 6 bases and J by 6 bases, and 17 bases separated the two germline ends. Germline CDR1 and CDR2: SGHDN and FVKESK. This CDR3 contains 14 residues. The CDR3 DNA sequence: TGTGCCAGCAGTCCCACAGGGATTAGGGCTGAAGCTTTCTTT. Translated: CASSPTGIRAEAFF.

This clone was observed a handful of times. The chain couples TRBV9 to TRBJ1-2; 10 bases match TRBD1. CDR3 length equals 15 residues. Germline-derived CDR1 and CDR2 are SGDLS and YYNGEE. Trimming removed 2 bases from V and 4 bases from J; junction bases left unmatched: 5. CDR3 DNA sequence: TGTGCCAGCAGCGTCTTCGGGACAGGGGCCTATGGCTACACCTTC. It encodes CASSVFGTGAYGYTF.

This chain connects TRBV5-1 to TRBJ2-1; 9 nucleotides align to TRBD2. With V trimmed by 4 bases and J by 4 bases, 9 bases remained unmatched. The germline CDR1 and CDR2 sequences are SGHRS and YFSETQ. CDR3 length equals 16 residues. This CDR3 is CASSPFSGSSYNEQFF. In DNA form, the CDR3 reads TGCGCCAGCAGCCCTTTTAGCGGGAGCTCTTACAATGAGCAGTTCTTC.

This sequence joins TRBV19 and TRBJ1-6; tentative D call: TRBD1 (5 bases). The CDR3 spans 16 residues. Germline V gene data show CDR1 as LNHDA and CDR2 as SQIVND (reference sequence). V lost 8 bases, J lost 8 bases, and 22 bases lay in between. The CDR3 region is CASRDRRATRDSPLHF. The CDR3 DNA reads as TGTGCCAGTCGGGACCGCCGGGCGACGAGAGATTCACCCCTCCACTTT.

This chain connects TRBV5-1 to TRBJ2-7; D possibly corresponds to TRBD1 (6 bases). The CDR3 runs to 14 residues. V was pared by 2 bases and J by 1 base, with 10 bases between. Per germline, CDR1 SGHRS and CDR2 YFSETQ. In DNA, the CDR3 is TGCGCCAGCAGCTTCTGGGGGCAGTCCTACGAGCAGTACTTC. Its translation is CASSFWGQSYEQYF.

This chain joins TRBV7-7 and TRBJ2-5; D possibly uses TRBD1 or TRBD2 (6 bases each). Germline assignment: CDR1 SSHAT and CDR2 FNYEAQ (reference sequence). V lost 5 bases and J 4 bases, leaving 17 bases between the germline ends. The CDR3 consists of 15 residues. The CDR3 reads CASSPAGGLAETQYF. The CDR3 region has the DNA TGTGCCAGCAGCCCCGCTGGGGGGCTGGCAGAGACCCAGTACTTC. Looking up the rest from reference TRBV7-7 and TRBJ2-5 gives the full variable domain: GAGVSQSPRYKVTKRGQDVTLRCDPISSHATLYWYQQALGQGPEFLTYFNYEAQPDKSGLPSDRFSAERPEGSISTLTIQRTEQRDSAMYRCASSPAGGLAETQYFGPGTRLLVL.